This T cell receptor (beta chain) stems from a study of T cells expressing NK-cell markers. No DNA is given; TCRdb re-called the 5' RACE reads and lists each CDR3 protein once. Its table records 500,000 to 600,000 distinct CDR3 sequences. Germline V gene sequence: CDR1 SGHRS, CDR2 YFSETQ. CDR3 length: 15 residues. Source material: blood T cells: a sorted CD56 or NKG2C T cell subset, CD4+ or CD8+ T cells, or bulk PBMC T cells (not recorded which). The gene calls are TRBV5-1 and TRBJ2-1. This sequence was found in a man between 18 and 35 years old in good health. CDR3: CASRHEDASYNEQFF.